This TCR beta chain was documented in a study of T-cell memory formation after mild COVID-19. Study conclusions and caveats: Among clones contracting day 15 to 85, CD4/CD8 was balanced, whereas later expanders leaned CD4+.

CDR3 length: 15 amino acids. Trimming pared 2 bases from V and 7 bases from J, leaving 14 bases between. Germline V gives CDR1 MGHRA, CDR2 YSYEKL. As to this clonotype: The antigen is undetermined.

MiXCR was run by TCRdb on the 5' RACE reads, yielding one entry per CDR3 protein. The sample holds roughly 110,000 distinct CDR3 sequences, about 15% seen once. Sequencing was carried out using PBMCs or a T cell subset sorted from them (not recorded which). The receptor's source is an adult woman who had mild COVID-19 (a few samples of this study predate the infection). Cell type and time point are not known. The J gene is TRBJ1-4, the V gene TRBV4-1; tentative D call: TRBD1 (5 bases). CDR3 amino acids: CASSQLEDNAEKLFF. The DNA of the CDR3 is TGCGCCAGCAGCCAATTAGAGGACAATGCTGAAAAACTGTTTTTT.